The next 28 T cell receptor beta chains were all read from a single sample in a study of T-cell memory formation after mild COVID-19. TCRdb reprocessed the 5' RACE reads via MiXCR and lists one record per CDR3 protein. The sample consists of about 270,000 distinct CDR3 sequences, 16% of them appearing once. The source material was PBMCs or a T cell subset sorted from them (not recorded which). Receptor source: a man between 18 and 35 years old who had mild COVID-19 (a few samples of this study predate the infection). Cell type and time point are not known.

This chain connects TRBV6-6 to TRBJ1-5, with unresolved D. The germline V gene has CDR1 MNHNY and CDR2 SVGAGI (reference sequence). The CDR3 spans 16 residues. V was shortened by 2 bases and J by 5 bases, with 16 bases between the two germline ends. CDR3 amino acids: CASSYLASLGDQPQHF. The CDR3 DNA reads TGTGCCAGCAGTTACCTTGCCTCTTTAGGTGATCAGCCCCAGCATTTT.

This clonotype has ten or more counts. The V call is TRBV21-1, the J call TRBJ2-7; TRBD2 reflects the table's D call only, with no check against the DNA. TRBV21-1 is reported as a pseudogene. This CDR3 has 12 residues. In nucleotides, the CDR3 is TGTGCCAGCAGCTCAGCCCTCTACGAGCAGTACGTC. It yields the protein CASSSALYEQYV.

This CDR3 reads CASSLVGSETQYF. In nucleotides, the CDR3 is TGTGCCAGCAGCTTAGTCGGTTCAGAGACCCAGTACTTC. The rearrangement links TRBV7-9 to TRBJ2-5; no reliable D call. The germline V and J ends were trimmed by 1 base and 4 bases, with 7 bases remaining between them. This CDR3 is built from 13 residues. The V gene's germline CDR1 is SEHNR and CDR2 FQNEAQ (reference sequence).

This clonotype occurred many times. The V and J genes are TRBV20-1 and TRBJ1-1; the match to TRBD1 covers 7 bases. The CDR3 runs to 15 residues. Trimming at V came to 3 bases and at J to 0 bases, leaving 7 bases not matched to a gene. CDR1 is DFQATT and CDR2 is SNEGSKA in the germline V gene (reference sequence). CDR3 in amino acids: CSASGGGQMNTEAFF. DNA for the CDR3: TGCAGTGCTAGCGGGGGGGGACAGATGAACACTGAAGCTTTCTTT.

This chain links TRBV5-1 with TRBJ1-2; the match to TRBD1 covers 7 bases. V lost 4 bases and J lost 7; bases outside the gene matches: 13. Germline CDR1 and CDR2: SGHRS and YFSETQ. This CDR3 is built from 15 residues. Here the CDR3 DNA reads TGCGCCAGCAGCCTAGGAACAGGGGCCTCGGCTGGCTACACCTTC. Protein: CASSLGTGASAGYTF. Complete variable domain (other parts from reference TRBV5-1 and TRBJ1-2): KAGVTQTPRYLIKTRGQQVTLSCSPISGHRSVSWYQQTPGQGLQFLFEYFSETQRNKGNFPGRFSGRQFSNSRSEMNVSTLELGDSALYLCASSLGTGASAGYTFGSGTRLTVV.

The chain couples TRBV11-2 to TRBJ1-3; perhaps TRBD1 as D (6 bases). The CDR3 is 16 residues long. Trimming removed 3 bases at V and 6 bases at J, with 18 bases between. Germline CDR1 reads SGHAT; CDR2 reads FQNNGV. The CDR3 loop is CASSFTGKSAENTIYF. For the CDR3, the DNA is TGTGCCAGCAGCTTCACAGGGAAGTCGGCGGAAAACACCATATATTTT.

A few counts support this clonotype. V is TRBV4-3 and J is TRBJ2-7; D is possibly TRBD1 (5 bases). Deletions cut 2 bases from V and 1 base from J, with 12 bases between. This CDR3 region has 15 residues. Germline values: CDR1 LGHNA, CDR2 YSLEER. CDR3 in amino acids: CASSQRQGGSYEQYF. The CDR3 coding sequence is TGCGCCAGCAGCCAAAGGCAGGGTGGATCCTACGAGCAGTACTTC.

The rearrangement uses TRBV5-5 and TRBJ1-2, with TRBD1 identical over 10 bases. CDR1 SGHKS and CDR2 YYEKEE come from the germline V gene (reference sequence). This CDR3 spans 14 amino acids. V gave up 5 bases and J gave up 12 bases; unmatched junction bases: 13. The CDR3 region is CASRPDPGQGKDTF. CDR3 coding DNA: TGTGCCAGCAGACCCGATCCGGGACAGGGGAAGGACACCTTC.

In its sample, this clonotype was seen many times. The rearrangement joins TRBV6-5 to TRBJ2-5; 9 positions match TRBD1. Germline CDR1 is MNHEY and CDR2 is SVGAGI. The length of the CDR3 is 17 residues. V lost 8 bases to trimming and J lost 1 base; unmatched junction nucleotides: 14. For the CDR3, the DNA is TGTGCCAGCGGCAACAGGGGGCCGTCTTTTTCCCAAGAGACCCAGTACTTC. Amino acids: CASGNRGPSFSQETQYF.

This clonotype was seen repeatedly, ten times or more. The gene calls are TRBV6-6 and TRBJ2-7; no reliable D call. CDR3 length equals 14 residues. CDR1 is MNHNY and CDR2 is SVGAGI in the germline V gene (reference sequence). Trimming took 0 bases from V and 3 from J, leaving 9 bases between them. The CDR3 region has the DNA TGTGCCAGCAGTTACTCTTCCTATAACTACGAGCAGTACGTC. Its protein product is CASSYSSYNYEQYV.

The CDR3 DNA reads as TGTGCCAGCAGTTTGAGGCTGCCGGCGAGCTCCTACGAGCAGTACGTC. Translated, it gives CASSLRLPASSYEQYV. The V gene is TRBV27, the J gene TRBJ2-7, with D uncertain. Trimming pared 3 bases from V and 0 bases from J, leaving 15 bases between. CDR1 and CDR2 (germline): MNHEY, SMNVEV (reference sequence). The CDR3 loop spans 16 amino acids.

This clonotype occurred a few times. This sequence joins TRBV6-2 or TRBV6-3 and TRBJ2-7; TRBD1 matches 7 bases. The CDR3 totals 15 residues. V lost 5 bases to trimming and J lost 0 bases; unmatched junction nucleotides: 7. Germline CDR1 reads MNHEY; CDR2 reads SVGEGT. The CDR3 coding sequence is TGTGCCAGCAGTAGACGACAGGGCAGCTCCTACGAGCAGTACGTC. Its protein product is CASSRRQGSSYEQYV.

This chain links TRBV7-3 with TRBJ2-1; D gene unclear. This CDR3 has 13 residues. Trimming took off 5 bases at V and 6 bases at J, with 11 bases between the two ends. The germline V gene has CDR1 SGHTA and CDR2 FQGTGA. For the CDR3, the DNA is TGTGCCAGCAGCCAAACCCCGAGCAATGAGCAGTTCTTC. Translation gives CASSQTPSNEQFF.

This clonotype was seen many times. The V gene is TRBV5-1, the J gene TRBJ2-3, with TRBD1 matching over 9 bases. This CDR3 contains 18 residues. The junction had 13 bases not matched to a gene; V was cut back by 1 base and J by 4 bases. Germline values: CDR1 SGHRS, CDR2 YFSETQ. The CDR3 DNA sequence: TGCGCCAGCAGCTTGAACCAACAGGGGGCGGCGGCCGCAGATACGCAGTATTTT. Its translation is CASSLNQQGAAAADTQYF.

V gene TRBV25-1 combines with J gene TRBJ1-2; D gene unclear. The CDR3 length is 11 residues. Between the trimmed V and J ends, which lost 4 bases and 8 bases, there was a span of 8 bases. Germline V gene data show CDR1 as MGHDK and CDR2 as SYGVNS. CDR3 residues: CASSASRGYTF. For the CDR3, the DNA is TGTGCCAGCAGTGCGTCCCGAGGCTACACCTTC.

This clonotype has a count of ten or more. V usage is TRBV7-2 and J usage is TRBJ2-1; a possible D gene is TRBD2 (6 bases). V lost 5 bases and J 9 bases, leaving 14 bases between the germline ends. Germline CDR1 is SGHTA and CDR2 is FQGNSA. The CDR3 spans 13 residues. The CDR3 DNA follows: TGTGCCAGCAGCGCCTCTAGCGTTGGTGAGCAGTTCTTC. It specifies CASSASSVGEQFF.

This clonotype has a handful of counts. V usage is TRBV7-2 and J usage is TRBJ2-7; possible D gene TRBD2, 6 bases. Trimming removed 3 bases at V and 3 bases at J, with 12 bases between. Germline V CDR1 and CDR2: SGHTA, FQGNSA. The length of the CDR3 is 14 residues. CDR3 DNA sequence: TGTGCCAGCAGCTTTGGCGGGGACGGCTACGAGCAGTACGTC. Translation gives CASSFGGDGYEQYV.

V usage is TRBV29-1 and J usage is TRBJ2-3; D may match TRBD1 or TRBD2 (5 bases each). The CDR3 contains 13 residues. Trimming removed 6 bases from V and 2 bases from J, with 12 bases in between. Germline values: CDR1 SQVTM, CDR2 ANQGSEA. The CDR3 sequence: CSVGTVPTDTQYF. The CDR3 DNA reads as TGCAGCGTGGGGACCGTTCCCACAGATACGCAGTATTTT.

The CDR3 region has the DNA TGCGCCAGCAGCCTCACTAGCGGGTCCGGCCTCGGGGAGCTGTTTTTT. This encodes CASSLTSGSGLGELFF. The chain carries TRBV4-1 and TRBJ2-2; 9 positions agree with TRBD2. This CDR3 has 16 amino acids. Germline values: CDR1 MGHRA, CDR2 YSYEKL. The J segment lost 7 bases and the V segment lost 4 bases, leaving 10 bases of the junction unmatched.

A few counts support this clonotype. The chain links TRBV14 to TRBJ2-3, with D possibly TRBD1 on 6 matching bases. V was cut by 4 bases and J by 2 bases, with 16 bases left in between. Germline CDR1 and CDR2: SGHDN and FVKESK. The length of the CDR3 is 16 residues. This chain's CDR3 is CASSLPGTTFTDTQYF. The DNA of the CDR3 is TGTGCCAGCAGCCTTCCCGGGACAACCTTCACAGATACGCAGTATTTT.

The chain joins TRBV5-1 to TRBJ2-1, with TRBD2 matching 11 bases. Germline V CDR1 and CDR2: SGHRS, YFSETQ. The CDR3 is made up of 17 amino acids. V was pared by 1 base and J by 6 bases, with 9 bases of the junction left unmatched. The CDR3 bases are TGCGCCAGCAGCTTGTCTATTTTAGCGGGGGGGCCCAATGAGCAGTTCTTC. Translating gives CASSLSILAGGPNEQFF.

The gene calls are TRBV4-2 and TRBJ2-7; D unresolved. Trimming left V 1 base short and J 5 bases short, with 6 bases between. The CDR3 sequence is 12 residues long. Germline V gene sequence: CDR1 LGHNA, CDR2 YNFKEQ. The CDR3 DNA reads TGTGCCAGCAGCCAAGTGCCGAACGAGCAGTACTTC. Translation gives CASSQVPNEQYF.

V and J are TRBV4-3 and TRBJ2-7; no definite D call. V was shortened by 0 bases and J by 2 bases, with 8 bases between the two germline ends. Germline CDR1 and CDR2: LGHNA and YSLEER. The CDR3 runs to 14 residues. DNA for the CDR3: TGCGCCAGCAGCCAAGAAGCAAAAACCTACGAGCAGTACGTC. Translated: CASSQEAKTYEQYV.

A few counts support this clonotype. The genes are TRBV11-2 and TRBJ2-5; D is possibly TRBD1 or TRBD2 (6 bases each). This CDR3 has 14 amino acids. Germline V gene lookup returns CDR1 SGHAT and CDR2 FQNNGV. V shed 1 base and J shed 5 bases, with 11 bases lying between them. The CDR3 reads CASSLGSGAETQYF. CDR3 bases: TGTGCCAGCAGCTTAGGATCGGGGGCGGAGACCCAGTACTTC. Full variable domain (remainder filled in from reference TRBV11-2 and TRBJ2-5): EAGVAQSPRYKIIEKRQSVAFWCNPISGHATLYWYQQILGQGPKLLIQFQNNGVVDDSQLPKDRFSAERLKGVDSTLKIQPAKLEDSAVYLCASSLGSGAETQYFGPGTRLLVL.

Ten or more counts support this clonotype. This chain uses TRBV7-2 with TRBJ1-2, with D possibly matching TRBD1 (6 bases). The germline V gene encodes CDR1 SGHTA and CDR2 FQGNSA. The germline V and J ends were trimmed by 6 bases and 2 bases, with 13 bases remaining between them. CDR3 length equals 14 residues. The CDR3 loop is CASSTPGQNYGYTF. The CDR3 bases are TGTGCCAGCAGTACCCCGGGACAAAACTATGGCTACACCTTC.

V gene TRBV6-2 or TRBV6-3 combines with J gene TRBJ1-3, with 9 bases lining up with TRBD1. The CDR3 is 16 amino acids. With V trimmed by 7 bases and J by 0 bases, 7 bases remained unmatched. The germline CDR1 and CDR2 sequences are MNHEY and SVGEGT. In DNA form, the CDR3 reads TGTGCCAGCACGCCGGGACAGGGAGGCTCTGGAAACACCATATATTTT. Its translation is CASTPGQGGSGNTIYF.

This clonotype was counted only a few times. The chain uses TRBV4-1 and TRBJ2-5; 7 positions match TRBD2. V lost 1 base to trimming and J lost 1 base; unmatched junction nucleotides: 9. The germline CDR1 and CDR2 sequences are MGHRA and YSYEKL. This CDR3 region has 17 residues. CDR3 residues: CASSQGPARGSQETQYF. The CDR3 bases are TGCGCCAGCAGCCAAGGTCCGGCGCGGGGGAGCCAAGAGACCCAGTACTTC.

This clonotype showed up just a few times. This rearrangement joins TRBV6-2 or TRBV6-3 to TRBJ1-1; no clear D. V dropped 1 base and J dropped 6 bases, with 12 bases sitting between them. This CDR3 has 14 residues. CDR1 is MNHEY, CDR2 SVGEGT, per germline. The CDR3 DNA reads TGTGCCAGCAGTTACTTTCCCCCTGGGGCTGAAGCTTTCTTT. Its protein product is CASSYFPPGAEAFF.